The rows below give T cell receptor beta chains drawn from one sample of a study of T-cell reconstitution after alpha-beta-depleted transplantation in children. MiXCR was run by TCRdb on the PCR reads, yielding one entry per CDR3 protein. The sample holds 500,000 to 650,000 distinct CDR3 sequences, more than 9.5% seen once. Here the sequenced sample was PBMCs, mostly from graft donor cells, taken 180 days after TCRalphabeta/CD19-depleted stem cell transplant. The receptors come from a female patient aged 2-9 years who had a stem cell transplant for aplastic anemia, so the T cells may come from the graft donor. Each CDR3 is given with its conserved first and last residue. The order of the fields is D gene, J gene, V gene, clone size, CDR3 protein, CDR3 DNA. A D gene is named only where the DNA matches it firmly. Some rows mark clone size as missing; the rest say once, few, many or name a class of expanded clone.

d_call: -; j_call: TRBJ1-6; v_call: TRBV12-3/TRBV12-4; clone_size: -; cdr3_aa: CASSRGTRDLSTPLHF; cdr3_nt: TGTGCCAGCAGCCGAGGGACAAGGGACCTTTCGACACCCCTCCACTTT
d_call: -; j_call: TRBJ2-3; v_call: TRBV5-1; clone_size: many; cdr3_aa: CASSLISGDTQYF; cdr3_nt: TGCGCCAGCAGCTTGATAAGCGGAGATACGCAGTATTTT
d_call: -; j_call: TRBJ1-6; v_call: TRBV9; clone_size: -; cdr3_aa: CASSVVGYNSPLHF; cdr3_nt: TGTGCCAGCAGCGTAGTGGGTTATAATTCACCCCTCCACTTT
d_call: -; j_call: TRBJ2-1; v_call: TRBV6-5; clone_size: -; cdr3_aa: CASSYSTGLRDEQFF; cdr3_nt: TGTGCCAGCAGTTACTCGACAGGTCTTAGGGATGAGCAGTTCTTC
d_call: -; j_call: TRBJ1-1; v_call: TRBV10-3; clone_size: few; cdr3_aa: CAGRPEMNTEAFF; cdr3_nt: TGTGCCGGAAGGCCCGAAATGAACACTGAAGCTTTCTTT
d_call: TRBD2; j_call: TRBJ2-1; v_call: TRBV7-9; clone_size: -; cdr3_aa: CASSLALAGVNRDEQFF; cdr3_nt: TGTGCCAGCAGCTTAGCGCTAGCGGGAGTTAATAGGGATGAGCAGTTCTTC
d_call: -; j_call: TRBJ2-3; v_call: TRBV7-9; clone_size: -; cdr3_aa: CASSLGPTQYF; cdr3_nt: TGTGCCAGCAGCCTGGGACCTACGCAGTATTTT
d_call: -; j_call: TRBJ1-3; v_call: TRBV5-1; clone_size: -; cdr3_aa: CASSGTYSGNTIYF; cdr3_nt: TGCGCCAGCTCTGGGACATACTCTGGAAACACCATATATTTT
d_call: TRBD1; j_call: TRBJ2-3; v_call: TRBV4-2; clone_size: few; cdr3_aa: CASSQQGASTDTQYF; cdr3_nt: TGTGCCAGCAGCCAACAGGGGGCCAGCACAGATACGCAGTATTTT
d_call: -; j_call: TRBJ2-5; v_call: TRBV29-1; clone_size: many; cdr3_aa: CSVSQGMGETQYF; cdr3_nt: TGCAGCGTTTCTCAGGGGATGGGAGAGACCCAGTACTTC
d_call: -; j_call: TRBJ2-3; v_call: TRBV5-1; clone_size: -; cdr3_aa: CASSFGGGVTDTQYF; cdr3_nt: TGCGCCAGCAGCTTCGGAGGGGGAGTCACAGATACGCAGTATTTT
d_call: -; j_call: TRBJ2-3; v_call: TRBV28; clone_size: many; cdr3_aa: CASSLPVFRTDTQYF; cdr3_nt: TGTGCCAGCAGCCTGCCGGTATTTCGCACAGATACGCAGTATTTT
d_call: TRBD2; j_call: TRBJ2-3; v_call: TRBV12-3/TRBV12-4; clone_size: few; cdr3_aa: CASSLRGSGGGADTQYF; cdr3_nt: TGTGCCAGCAGTTTAAGAGGCAGCGGGGGGGGGGCAGATACGCAGTATTTT
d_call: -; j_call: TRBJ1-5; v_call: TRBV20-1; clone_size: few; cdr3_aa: CSASHRFSQPQHF; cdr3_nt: TGCAGTGCTAGTCACCGCTTTTCTCAGCCCCAGCATTTT
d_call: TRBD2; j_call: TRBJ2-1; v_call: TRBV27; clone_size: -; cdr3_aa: CASSPPGLAGDPNGDEQFF; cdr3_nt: TGTGCCAGCAGCCCCCCTGGACTAGCGGGAGACCCGAACGGCGATGAGCAGTTCTTC
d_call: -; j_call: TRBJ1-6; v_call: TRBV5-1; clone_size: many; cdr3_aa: CASSLEHGGGGSPLHF; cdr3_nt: TGCGCCAGCAGCTTGGAACACGGGGGAGGAGGGTCACCCCTCCACTTT
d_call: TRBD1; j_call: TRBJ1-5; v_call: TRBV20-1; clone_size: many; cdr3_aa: CSAPRRTGNNQPQHF; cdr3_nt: TGCAGTGCCCCCCGGAGGACAGGGAACAATCAGCCCCAGCATTTT
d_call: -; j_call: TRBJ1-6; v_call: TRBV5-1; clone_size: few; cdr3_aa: CASSHEGSPLHF; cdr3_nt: TGCGCCAGCAGCCACGAGGGTTCACCCCTCCACTTT
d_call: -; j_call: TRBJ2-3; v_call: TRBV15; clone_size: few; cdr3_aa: CATSIGASTDTQYF; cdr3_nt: TGTGCCACCAGCATCGGGGCCTCCACAGATACGCAGTATTTT
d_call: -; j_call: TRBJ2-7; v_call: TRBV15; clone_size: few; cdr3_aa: CATSRRPGQTYEQYF; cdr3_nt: TGTGCCACCAGCAGAAGACCGGGACAAACTTACGAGCAGTACTTC
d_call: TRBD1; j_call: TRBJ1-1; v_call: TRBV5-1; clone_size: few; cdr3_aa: CASRRRDRAAEAFF; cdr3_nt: TGCGCCAGCAGACGCCGGGACAGGGCCGCTGAAGCTTTCTTT
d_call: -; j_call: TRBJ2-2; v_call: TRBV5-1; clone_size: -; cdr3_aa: CASGGVTNTGELFF; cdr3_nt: TGCGCCAGCGGGGGAGTAACGAACACCGGGGAGCTGTTTTTT
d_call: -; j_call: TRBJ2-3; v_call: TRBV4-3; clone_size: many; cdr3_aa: CASSQQSTDTQYF; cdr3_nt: TGCGCCAGCAGCCAACAGAGCACAGATACGCAGTATTTT
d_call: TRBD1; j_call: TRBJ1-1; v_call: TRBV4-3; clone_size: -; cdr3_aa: CASGGQGLNTEAFF; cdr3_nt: TGCGCCAGCGGCGGACAGGGCCTGAACACTGAAGCTTTCTTT
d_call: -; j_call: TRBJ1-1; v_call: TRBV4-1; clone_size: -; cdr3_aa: CASSQVGENTEAFF; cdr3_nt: TGCGCCAGCAGCCAAGTCGGGGAGAACACTGAAGCTTTCTTT
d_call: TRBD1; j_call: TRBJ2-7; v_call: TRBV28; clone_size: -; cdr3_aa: CASSLTRDRRREQYF; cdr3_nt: TGTGCCAGCAGTTTAACCCGGGACAGGCGTCGCGAGCAGTACTTC
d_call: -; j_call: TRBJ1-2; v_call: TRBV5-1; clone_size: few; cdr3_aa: CASSLAGGRNYGYTF; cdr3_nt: TGCGCCAGCAGCTTGGCCGGGGGGCGAAACTATGGCTACACCTTC
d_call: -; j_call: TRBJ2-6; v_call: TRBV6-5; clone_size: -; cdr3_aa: CASSYARASRSGANVLTF; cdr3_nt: TGTGCCAGCAGTTACGCCCGGGCCTCCCGGTCTGGGGCCAACGTCCTGACTTTC
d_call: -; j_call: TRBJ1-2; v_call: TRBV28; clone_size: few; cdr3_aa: CASSLLFTTASGGYTF; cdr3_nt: TGTGCCAGCAGTTTATTATTTACGACCGCATCAGGGGGCTACACCTTC
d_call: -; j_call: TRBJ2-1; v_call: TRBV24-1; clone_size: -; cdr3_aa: CATSARPKGRFNEQFF; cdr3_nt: TGTGCCACCAGTGCCCGCCCCAAGGGGCGCTTTAATGAGCAGTTCTTC
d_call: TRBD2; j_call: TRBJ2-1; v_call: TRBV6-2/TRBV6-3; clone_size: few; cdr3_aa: CASIRRRLAGFNEQFF; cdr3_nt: TGTGCCAGCATCCGAAGGCGACTAGCGGGCTTCAATGAGCAGTTCTTC
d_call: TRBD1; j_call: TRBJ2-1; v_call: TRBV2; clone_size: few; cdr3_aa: CASTEWSNRGTLNEQFF; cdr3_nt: TGTGCCAGCACCGAGTGGAGTAACAGGGGGACCCTCAATGAGCAGTTCTTC
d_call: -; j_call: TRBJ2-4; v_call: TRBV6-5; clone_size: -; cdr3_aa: CASSYDASGNIQYF; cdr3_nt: TGTGCCAGCAGTTACGATGCTAGTGGGAACATTCAGTACTTC
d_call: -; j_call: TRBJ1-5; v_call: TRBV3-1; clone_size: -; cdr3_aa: CASSRSGQGIGNQPQHF; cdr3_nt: TGTGCCAGCAGCCGAAGCGGGCAGGGGATCGGTAATCAGCCCCAGCATTTT
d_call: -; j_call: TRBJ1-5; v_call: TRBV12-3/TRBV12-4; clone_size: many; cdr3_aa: CASTLTGSNQPQHF; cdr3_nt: TGTGCCAGCACCCTGACAGGAAGCAATCAGCCCCAGCATTTT
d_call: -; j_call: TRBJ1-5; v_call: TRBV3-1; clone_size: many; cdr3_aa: CASSPESNQPQHF; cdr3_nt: TGTGCCAGCAGCCCCGAGAGCAATCAGCCCCAGCATTTT
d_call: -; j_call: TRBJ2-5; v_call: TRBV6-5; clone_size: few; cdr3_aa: CASSYSGNQETQYF; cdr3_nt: TGTGCCAGCAGTTACTCTGGGAACCAAGAGACCCAGTACTTC
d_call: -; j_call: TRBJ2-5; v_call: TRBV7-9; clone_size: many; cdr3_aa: CASTPSIDPETQYF; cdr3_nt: TGTGCCAGCACCCCTTCAATCGACCCGGAGACCCAGTACTTC
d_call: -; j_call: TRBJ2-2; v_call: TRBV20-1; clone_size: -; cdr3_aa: CSARPGAGELFF; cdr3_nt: TGCAGTGCTAGACCCGGTGCGGGGGAGCTGTTTTTT
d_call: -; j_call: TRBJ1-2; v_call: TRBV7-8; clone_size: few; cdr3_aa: CASSLAVGAPYGYTF; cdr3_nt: TGTGCCAGCAGCTTAGCGGTTGGGGCGCCCTATGGCTACACCTTC
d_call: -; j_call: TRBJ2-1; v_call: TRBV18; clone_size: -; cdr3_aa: CASSPLSYNEQFF; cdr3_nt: TGTGCCAGCTCACCACTCTCCTACAATGAGCAGTTCTTC